The next 30 T cell receptor beta chains were all read from a single sample in a study of cytomegalovirus exposure and HLA in healthy donors. The PCR ran on 60 Vbeta and 13 Jbeta primers. Using immunoSEQ multiplex PCR, the repertoire was profiled, and TCRdb retains in-frame clones only, with some absent. There are roughly 120,000 clones in the sample; 65% to 80% occur only once, and 9.5% to 15% lies in the top ten. Sequencing was carried out using PBMCs. Every receptor here comes from a woman aged 40 to 50 in good health and CMV-seropositive.

V usage is TRBV10-2 and J usage is TRBJ2-5, with 8 bases that match TRBD1. The J call may be incorrect, as the DNA end agrees better with TRBJ2-7. This CDR3 is built from 13 residues. CDR1 WSHSY and CDR2 SAAADI come from the germline V gene. This CDR3 is CASNWEQGGEQYF. The DNA for the CDR3 is TGCGCCAGCAATTGGGAACAGGGGGGCGAGCAGTACTTC.

The gene calls are TRBV10-3 and TRBJ2-7; D is uncertain. The CDR3 has 11 residues. Germline V lookup: CDR1 ENHRY, CDR2 SYGVKD. V was shortened by 3 bases and J by 4 bases, with 4 bases between the two germline ends. The CDR3 sequence: CAISELYEQYF. In DNA, the CDR3 is TGTGCCATCAGTGAACTATACGAGCAGTACTTC.

The chain employs TRBV28 and TRBJ2-3, with TRBD1 identical over 10 bases. After removal of 5 bases from V and 4 bases from J, the junction contained 6 bases not matched to a gene. The CDR3 is made up of 15 amino acids. From germline, CDR1 is MDHEN and CDR2 SYDVKM. The CDR3 DNA reads TGTGCCAGCAGTCGACAGGGGGCGGAAGCAGATACGCAGTATTTT. The encoded protein is CASSRQGAEADTQYF.

This rearrangement joins TRBV6-5 to TRBJ1-5; no firm D call. V was pared by 8 bases and J by 0 bases, with 8 bases between. Germline V gene data show CDR1 as MNHEY and CDR2 as SVGAGI. This CDR3 spans 13 amino acids. The CDR3 DNA reads TGTGCCAGCGGGCGTTATAGCAATCAGCCCCAGCATTTT. Protein product: CASGRYSNQPQHF.

The chain is built from TRBV28 and TRBJ1-1; D might be TRBD1 (5 bases). Trimming left V 6 bases short and J 5 bases short, with 10 bases between. This CDR3 contains 12 residues. Per germline, CDR1 MDHEN and CDR2 SYDVKM. The CDR3 reads CASSGGGTEAFF. The CDR3 coding sequence is TGTGCCAGCAGCGGGGGAGGGACTGAAGCTTTCTTT.

The V call is TRBV6-5, the J call TRBJ2-3; 8 positions match TRBD1. Germline V lookup: CDR1 MNHEY, CDR2 SVGAGI. This CDR3 comprises 14 residues. Trimming at V came to 4 bases and at J to 6 bases, leaving 6 bases not matched to a gene. This CDR3 is CASSWDRLGDTQYF. Written as DNA, the CDR3 is TGTGCCAGCAGTTGGGACAGGTTGGGCGATACGCAGTATTTT.

This clone was counted a few times. Here the CDR3 reads CASSPSRDSTDTQYF. DNA of the CDR3: TGTGCCAGCAGCCCCTCGCGGGACTCCACAGATACGCAGTATTTT. The chain employs TRBV7-8 and TRBJ2-3, with D possibly TRBD2 on 6 matching bases. V was cut by 5 bases and J by 2 bases, with 14 bases left in between. CDR1 SGHVS and CDR2 FQNEAQ come from the germline V gene. The CDR3 extends over 15 amino acids.

This clone was seen a few times. The chain employs TRBV9 and TRBJ2-5, with 10 bases lining up with TRBD2. The J call may be incorrect, as the DNA end agrees better with TRBJ2-7. Germline V gene lookup returns CDR1 SGDLS and CDR2 YYNGEE. The CDR3 is 17 amino acids. The CDR3 protein is CASSVGLAGQGVHEQYF. CDR3 coding DNA: TGTGCCAGCAGCGTAGGACTAGCGGGCCAGGGGGTCCACGAGCAGTACTTC.

For the CDR3, the DNA is TGTGCCAGCAGCTTAGTACAGAACACTGAAGCTTTCTTT. This sequence encodes CASSLVQNTEAFF. This chain uses TRBV7-9 with TRBJ1-1; no definite D call. Germline loops: CDR1 SEHNR, CDR2 FQNEAQ (reference sequence). Trimming removed 1 base from V and 1 base from J, with 4 bases in between. This CDR3 is built from 13 residues.

The chain combines TRBV5-6 with TRBJ1-2; the match to TRBD1 covers 8 bases. In germline, CDR1 is SGHDT, CDR2 YYEEEE. The CDR3 totals 14 residues. The V segment lost 4 bases and the J segment 0 bases; nucleotides outside the gene matches: 2. CDR3 loop: CASSPDRANYGYTF. The CDR3 nucleotides are TGTGCCAGCAGCCCGGACAGGGCTAACTATGGCTACACCTTC.

The V gene is TRBV19, the J gene TRBJ2-3; 9 bases agree with TRBD2. V shed 4 bases and J 6 bases; nucleotides not matched to a gene: 5. The CDR3 runs 14 residues. Germline V gene sequence: CDR1 LNHDA, CDR2 SQIVND (reference sequence). DNA for the CDR3: TGTGCCAGTAGTACCGGCGGGAGGGGTGATACGCAGTATTTT. Its translation is CASSTGGRGDTQYF.

The chain carries TRBV28 and TRBJ1-4; possible D gene TRBD1, 5 bases. The V end lost 7 bases, the J end lost 3 bases, and 9 bases lay between the germline ends. From germline, CDR1 is MDHEN and CDR2 SYDVKM. CDR3 length: 13 amino acids. The CDR3 here is CASKGQSNEKLFF. In DNA, the CDR3 is TGTGCCAGCAAGGGGCAGTCTAATGAAAAACTGTTTTTT.

V is TRBV11-3 and J is TRBJ2-3; maybe TRBD2 (6 bases). V lost 1 base, J lost 4 bases, and 12 bases lay in between. Germline lookup yields CDR1 SGHNT and CDR2 YENEEA. The CDR3 loop spans 15 amino acids. This chain's CDR3 is CASSLGAGEADTQYF. In DNA, the CDR3 is TGTGCCAGCAGCTTAGGAGCGGGTGAAGCAGATACGCAGTATTTT.

This chain joins TRBV7-6 and TRBJ1-3; no clear D. V was trimmed by 4 bases and J by 0 bases, leaving 4 bases between them. The CDR3 is 13 amino acids. CDR1 is SGHVS and CDR2 is FNYEAQ in the germline V gene. The CDR3 reads CASSSSSGNTIYF. CDR3 DNA sequence: TGTGCCAGCAGCTCTAGCTCTGGAAACACCATATATTTT.

This chain uses TRBV7-8 with TRBJ2-1, with TRBD2 matching over 11 bases. V was pared by 5 bases and J by 5 bases, with 11 bases of the junction left unmatched. The length of the CDR3 is 17 residues. Germline V gene sequence: CDR1 SGHVS, CDR2 FQNEAQ. The DNA of the CDR3 is TGTGCCAGCAGCGCCTTCCTAACTAGCGGGAGAGACAATGAGCAGTTCTTC. Amino acid sequence: CASSAFLTSGRDNEQFF.

The V and J genes are TRBV5-6 and TRBJ1-2, with 10 nucleotides matching TRBD1. The CDR3 covers 15 residues. With V trimmed by 6 bases and J by 1 base, 6 bases remained unmatched. Germline V gives CDR1 SGHDT, CDR2 YYEEEE. CDR3 sequence (DNA): TGTGCCAGCACCGAGACAGGGGGCGTTAACTATGGCTACACCTTC. Its translation: CASTETGGVNYGYTF.

The V call is TRBV6-6, the J call TRBJ2-7; 11 nucleotides match TRBD2. This CDR3 has 15 amino acids. Germline V CDR1 and CDR2: MNHNY, SVGAGI (reference sequence). Trimming took 6 bases from V and 3 from J; bases not matched to a gene: 7. In DNA form, the CDR3 reads TGTGCCAGCAGAGAAAGGACTAGCGGGTACTACGAGCAGTACTTC. The encoded protein is CASRERTSGYYEQYF.

This chain links TRBV19 with TRBJ1-1; D is unresolved. Germline CDR1 reads LNHDA; CDR2 reads SQIVND (reference sequence). V gave up 5 bases and J gave up 1 base, with 11 bases separating them. The CDR3 is 14 amino acids. CDR3 residues: CASSPSVSNTEAFF. CDR3 DNA sequence: TGTGCCAGTAGTCCGTCTGTCTCGAACACTGAAGCTTTCTTT.

The rearrangement links TRBV14 to TRBJ2-2, with D hard to call. Trimming took off 2 bases at V and 4 bases at J, with 11 bases between the two ends. Germline V lookup: CDR1 SGHDN, CDR2 FVKESK. The CDR3 loop spans 15 amino acids. The CDR3: CASSQSILRTGELFF. The CDR3 coding sequence is TGTGCCAGCAGCCAATCAATACTGCGCACCGGGGAGCTGTTTTTT.

V is TRBV6-1 and J is TRBJ1-1, with a tentative D call TRBD1 (6 bases). Trimming removed 8 bases at V and 3 bases at J, with 19 bases between. Germline CDR1 reads MNHNS; CDR2 reads SASEGT. The CDR3 loop spans 15 amino acids. The CDR3 coding sequence is TGTGCCAGCCAAACCTTCGGGGGGGCGGACACTGAAGCTTTCTTT. Protein sequence: CASQTFGGADTEAFF.

CDR3 amino acids: CASSDRTGHTDTQYF. The CDR3 nucleotides read TGTGCCAGCAGTGACCGGACAGGGCACACAGATACGCAGTATTTT. The chain uses TRBV2 and TRBJ2-3; 8 nucleotides line up with TRBD1. Germline trimming cut 3 bases from V and 2 bases from J; bases unmatched to any gene: 4. CDR3 size: 15 residues. The germline V gene has CDR1 SNHLY and CDR2 FYNNEI.

The chain has TRBV27 and TRBJ1-3; a weak D match, TRBD1 (6 bases). The germline V gene encodes CDR1 MNHEY and CDR2 SMNVEV (reference sequence). Trimming shortened V by 8 bases and J by 0 bases, and 14 bases separated the two germline ends. The CDR3 runs 15 residues. The CDR3 loop is CASHRDTSSGNTIYF. As DNA, the CDR3 is TGTGCCAGCCACCGGGACACAAGCTCTGGAAACACCATATATTTT.

The genes are TRBV11-3 and TRBJ2-1; TRBD2 matches at 8 bases. J gave up 5 bases and V 5 bases, and 8 bases lay outside the gene matches. CDR1 SGHNT and CDR2 YENEEA come from the germline V gene. The CDR3 length is 15 residues. CDR3 DNA sequence: TGTGCCAGCAGCCTGTCCCTAGCGGGTGACAATGAGCAGTTCTTC. Its protein is CASSLSLAGDNEQFF.

There are a few counts of this clone. V and J are TRBV10-2 and TRBJ2-3, with 7 bases fitting TRBD2. The CDR3 is made up of 15 amino acids. CDR1 is WSHSY and CDR2 is SAAADI in the germline V gene. With V trimmed by 2 bases and J by 6 bases, 8 bases remained unmatched. CDR3 sequence reads: CASSEMAGVMDTQYF. The CDR3 DNA is TGCGCCAGCAGTGAGATGGCGGGAGTCATGGATACGCAGTATTTT.

The chain is built from TRBV19 and TRBJ1-4; TRBD1 aligns across 8 bases. V was pared by 6 bases and J by 7 bases, with 10 bases of the junction left unmatched. In germline, CDR1 is LNHDA, CDR2 SQIVND (reference sequence). CDR3 size: 15 residues. This chain's CDR3 is CASRPQGAVGEKLFF. The DNA of the CDR3 is TGTGCCAGTAGACCGCAGGGGGCTGTGGGTGAAAAACTGTTTTTT.

The rearrangement uses TRBV7-3 and TRBJ2-1, with a possible D match to TRBD2 (7 bases). Deletions cut 1 base from V and 8 bases from J, with 9 bases between. Germline CDR1 and CDR2: SGHTA and FQGTGA. This CDR3 is 13 amino acids long. CDR3 in DNA: TGTGCCAGCAGCTTAAGCGGGGGCCATGAGCAGTTCTTC. It encodes CASSLSGGHEQFF.

V and J are TRBV29-1 and TRBJ2-5; no clear D gene. Germline V gene sequence: CDR1 SQVTM, CDR2 ANQGSEA. This CDR3 contains 12 residues. Between the trimmed V and J ends, which lost 3 bases and 3 bases, there was a span of 8 bases. The CDR3 region is CSVDYAEETQYF. The CDR3 bases are TGCAGCGTTGATTACGCAGAAGAGACCCAGTACTTC.

This clone occurred once. V is TRBV5-6 and J is TRBJ2-3, with TRBD1 matching over 10 bases. Trimming at V came to 4 bases and at J to 2 bases, leaving 7 bases not matched to a gene. CDR1 is SGHDT and CDR2 is YYEEEE in the germline V gene. CDR3 length equals 16 residues. Written as DNA, the CDR3 is TGTGCCAGCAGCCTCAGACAGGGGGCGAACACAGATACGCAGTATTTT. Its translation: CASSLRQGANTDTQYF.

This clone was seen more than once but under ten times. This chain uses TRBV6-5 with TRBJ2-1; TRBD2 matches 12 bases. The trim removed 6 bases at V and 4 bases at J, leaving 1 base unmatched. Looked up from germline, CDR1 is MNHEY and CDR2 is SVGAGI. This CDR3 spans 14 amino acids. The CDR3 DNA reads TGTGCCAGCAGGCTAGCGGGAGGGTACAATGAGCAGTTCTTC. This codes for CASRLAGGYNEQFF.

The CDR3 region is CASRLVGADTQYF. The CDR3 DNA follows: TGTGCAAGTCGACTTGTGGGAGCCGATACGCAGTATTTT. J is TRBJ2-3 and V is TRBV30; TRBD2 might be the D (5 bases). Germline V lookup: CDR1 GTSNPN, CDR2 SVGIG (reference sequence). CDR3 length: 13 residues.